The 18 T cell receptor beta chains below were found in one sample sequenced in a study of blood T cell repertoires in COVID-19. Profiled with immunoSEQ multiplex PCR; TCRdb holds only in-frame clones, not every one. The sample has a few hundred thousand clones, 80% to 90% seen once. Material: PBMCs or T cells enriched from blood (not recorded which). These receptors all stem from a man between 18 and 29 years old who had recovered from COVID-19.

The rearrangement uses TRBV2 and TRBJ1-1; D might be TRBD1 (6 bases). The V gene's germline CDR1 is SNHLY and CDR2 FYNNEI. There are 15 residues in the CDR3. Trimming stripped 3 bases from V and 0 bases from J, with 11 bases between. The CDR3 DNA reads TGTGCCAGCAGTGATCCTAGGGGGATGAACACTGAAGCTTTCTTT. This encodes CASSDPRGMNTEAFF.

This CDR3 reads CASSETVYGYTF. CDR3 coding DNA: TGTGCCAGCAGCGAGACAGTCTATGGCTACACCTTC. The V and J genes are TRBV3-1 (or the pseudogene TRBV3-2) and TRBJ1-2; TRBD1 might be the D (5 bases). V was pared by 5 bases and J by 4 bases, with 8 bases between. CDR1 and CDR2 (germline): LGHDT, YNNKEL (reference sequence). CDR3 length equals 12 residues.

The chain links TRBV28 to TRBJ1-3; D unresolved. Germline loops: CDR1 MDHEN, CDR2 SYDVKM. Trimming stripped 7 bases from V and 4 bases from J, with 11 bases between. The CDR3 sequence is 13 residues long. CDR3: CASTETTGNTIYF. CDR3 nucleotide sequence: TGTGCCAGCACGGAGACTACCGGAAACACCATATATTTT.

V usage is TRBV19 and J usage is TRBJ2-3, with no clear D. Germline assignment: CDR1 LNHDA and CDR2 SQIVND (reference sequence). Trimming cost V 3 bases and J 1 base, with 11 bases left between them. This CDR3 is 15 amino acids long. The CDR3 protein is CASSISAGGTDTQYF. The CDR3 nucleotides read TGTGCCAGTAGTATCTCTGCAGGCGGCACAGATACGCAGTATTTT.

This clone was recorded only once. DNA of the CDR3: TGTGCCAGCAGCCAAGTAGCAGGGACTGGAAACACCATATATTTT. Its protein product is CASSQVAGTGNTIYF. This chain links TRBV3-1 (or the pseudogene TRBV3-2) with TRBJ1-3, with D perhaps TRBD1 (5 bases). There are 15 residues in the CDR3. Germline CDR1 is LGHDT and CDR2 is YNNKEL (reference sequence). The V end was cut by 1 base, the J end by 2 bases, with 9 bases between.

The genes are TRBV4-2 and TRBJ1-2; 9 nucleotides match TRBD1. Losses at the gene ends were 1 base for V and 2 bases for J; bases not matched to a gene: 2. Germline V gene data show CDR1 as LGHNA and CDR2 as YNFKEQ. The CDR3 is 15 amino acids. CDR3 protein: CASSQAGQGNYGYTF. CDR3 DNA sequence: TGTGCCAGCAGCCAAGCGGGACAGGGAAACTATGGCTACACCTTC.

This chain links TRBV5-4 with TRBJ2-1; 14 nucleotides agree with TRBD2. V gave up 5 bases and J gave up 7 bases; unmatched junction bases: 2. This CDR3 comprises 14 residues. Germline values: CDR1 SGHNT, CDR2 YYREEE (reference sequence). CDR3 protein: CASRRTSGRNEQFF. As DNA, the CDR3 is TGTGCCAGCAGAAGGACTAGCGGGAGGAATGAGCAGTTCTTC.

This clone occurred a few times. V usage is TRBV5-1 and J usage is TRBJ1-5; D uncertain. Germline V gene data show CDR1 as SGHRS and CDR2 as YFSETQ. This CDR3 spans 14 amino acids. V gave up 2 bases and J gave up 3 bases, with 9 bases separating them. The CDR3 reads CASSFEGPNQPQHF. In nucleotides, the CDR3 is TGCGCCAGCAGCTTTGAGGGCCCCAATCAGCCCCAGCATTTT.

This chain joins TRBV12-3 or TRBV12-4 and TRBJ1-4, with TRBD1 as a possible D gene (5 bases). CDR3 length: 13 amino acids. The V and J ends lost 8 bases and 7 bases respectively, with 14 bases between them. CDR3 sequence (DNA): TGTGCCAGCCAGGGTGGGATTAGTGAAAAACTGTTTTTT. Translating it yields CASQGGISEKLFF.

V and J are TRBV7-9 and TRBJ2-3; weak D call: TRBD2 (6 bases). Germline V gene data show CDR1 as SEHNR and CDR2 as FQNEAQ (reference sequence). The CDR3 is made up of 15 amino acids. V was shortened by 2 bases and J by 0 bases, with 9 bases between the two germline ends. The chain's CDR3 is CASSLMAGSTDTQYF. The CDR3 DNA sequence: TGTGCCAGCAGCTTAATGGCGGGGAGCACAGATACGCAGTATTTT.

This clone occurred a few times. The CDR3 region has the DNA TGTGCCAGCAGCTTGGGGCAGACTTACTATAATTCACCCCTCCACTTT. Amino acids: CASSLGQTYYNSPLHF. This chain joins TRBV5-4 and TRBJ1-6; D remains unclear. Trimming cost V 0 bases and J 3 bases, with 10 bases left between them. The CDR3 runs 16 residues. Germline lookup yields CDR1 SGHNT and CDR2 YYREEE (reference sequence). Full variable domain (missing parts from reference TRBV5-4 and TRBJ1-6): ETGVTQSPTHLIKTRGQQVTLRCSSQSGHNTVSWYQQALGQGPQFIFQYYREEENGRGNFPPRFSGLQFPNYSSELNVNALELDDSALYLCASSLGQTYYNSPLHFGNGTRLTVT.

This clone was seen once. The chain uses TRBV2 and TRBJ2-7; TRBD1 matches 7 bases. Looked up from germline, CDR1 is SNHLY and CDR2 is FYNNEI. The CDR3 runs to 14 residues. Germline trimming cut 4 bases from V and 3 bases from J; bases unmatched to any gene: 6. In DNA, the CDR3 is TGTGCCAGCAGTGTCGGTGCAGGGGGCTACGAGCAGTACTTC. This sequence encodes CASSVGAGGYEQYF.

The rearrangement uses TRBV7-6 and TRBJ2-3, with 8 bases that match TRBD2. The V and J ends lost 0 bases and 3 bases, in that order; junction bases with no gene match: 2. Germline assignment: CDR1 SGHVS and CDR2 FNYEAQ. The CDR3 totals 15 residues. The CDR3 spells CASSLAGRETDTQYF. In DNA form, the CDR3 reads TGTGCCAGCAGCTTAGCCGGGAGGGAGACAGATACGCAGTATTTT.

This clone was recorded only once. The chain combines TRBV15 with TRBJ2-1; 7 bases match TRBD2. V lost 3 bases, J lost 8 bases, and 13 bases stayed unmatched. This CDR3 comprises 16 residues. In germline, CDR1 is LNHNV, CDR2 YYDKDF (reference sequence). In DNA form, the CDR3 reads TGTGCCACCAGCAGCGGACCGGGACTAATCTTCGATGAGCAGTTCTTC. Translation: CATSSGPGLIFDEQFF.

This clone was counted between two and nine times. Different DNA sequences within this sample yield the same CDR3. V gene TRBV27 combines with J gene TRBJ2-1, with 7 nucleotides matching TRBD2. CDR1 MNHEY and CDR2 SMNVEV come from the germline V gene (reference sequence). Losses at the gene ends were 8 bases for V and 1 base for J; bases not matched to a gene: 2. CDR3 length: 13 residues. In nucleotides, the CDR3 is TGTGCCAGCGGGGGGGGATCCTACAATGAGCAGTTCTTC. This sequence encodes CASGGGSYNEQFF.

This clone was recorded a few times. This sample includes further DNA sequences coding for the same CDR3. The chain couples TRBV19 to TRBJ1-5; D remains unclear. The CDR3 runs to 12 residues. Trimming left V 5 bases short and J 6 bases short, with 8 bases between. Germline V gene lookup returns CDR1 LNHDA and CDR2 SQIVND (reference sequence). In nucleotides, the CDR3 is TGTGCCAGTAGTGTTTCTCGTCAGCCCCAGCATTTT. This gives the protein CASSVSRQPQHF.

The chain uses TRBV27 and TRBJ1-1, with TRBD1 matching 7 bases. Germline V gene data show CDR1 as MNHEY and CDR2 as SMNVEV (reference sequence). V was pared by 8 bases and J by 3 bases, with 18 bases of the junction left unmatched. The CDR3 spans 17 residues. The CDR3 DNA sequence: TGTGCCAGCGGCTTACTAGAGGGGGCGCGTATCGACACTGAAGCTTTCTTT. Translating gives CASGLLEGARIDTEAFF.

The chain uses TRBV24-1 and TRBJ2-1, with a possible D match to TRBD1 (5 bases). The germline V and J ends were trimmed by 1 base and 9 bases, with 12 bases remaining between them. Germline loops: CDR1 KGHDR, CDR2 SFDVKD. The CDR3 extends over 14 amino acids. CDR3: CATSDFPGLGEQFF. The CDR3 region has the DNA TGTGCCACCAGTGATTTCCCAGGGTTAGGTGAGCAGTTCTTC.